This T cell receptor (beta chain) was captured by sequencing in a study of blood T cell repertoires in COVID-19. Study as a whole: The United States, Italy and Spain supplied acute and convalescent COVID-19 samples. T cells, B-cell-depleted T cells, or PBMCs supplied cDNA or gDNA.

The CDR3 runs 16 residues. V dropped 0 bases and J dropped 7 bases, with 17 bases sitting between them. Germline-derived CDR1 and CDR2 are SGDLS and YYNGEE. In the source study's methods: Researchers report that nucleated cell counts were estimated from reference gene primer amplification. TCRdb's table, derived via immunoSEQ multiplex PCR, lists solely in-frame clones and lacks some. V and J calls and clone size are those listed in that table; D and trimming were worked out from the DNA. Found here are roughly 250,000 clones, 82% of them singletons; the top ten hold 4.5% to 6%. This receptor was taken from a woman over 75 with active or convalescent COVID-19. Specimen: peripheral blood. The rearrangement uses TRBV9 and TRBJ2-1; D might be TRBD2 (6 bases). This chain's CDR3 is CASSVGPGLRGNEQFF. In DNA, the CDR3 is TGTGCCAGCAGCGTAGGCCCGGGACTGCGAGGGAATGAGCAGTTCTTC.